Following are 2 T cell receptor beta chains from one sample sequenced in a study of cytomegalovirus exposure and HLA in healthy donors. 60 Vbeta and 13 Jbeta primers were used in PCR. Clones were read by immunoSEQ multiplex PCR, and TCRdb kept only the in-frame ones, dropping some. The repertoire holds around 90,000 clones, with around 84% as singletons. Sequencing was performed on PBMCs. The receptors come from a man in his forties in good health and CMV-seropositive.

Only a few counts were recorded for this clone. The genes are TRBV18 and TRBJ2-7; 7 bases align to TRBD2. V lost 2 bases, J lost 0 bases, and 7 bases stayed unmatched. The germline V gene has CDR1 KGHSH and CDR2 LQKENI. The CDR3 is made up of 16 amino acids. This CDR3 reads CASSPIPGTNSYEQYF. The CDR3 DNA reads as TGTGCCAGCTCACCAATTCCCGGGACTAACTCCTACGAGCAGTACTTC.

The J gene is TRBJ1-1, the V gene TRBV23-1; a weak D match, TRBD1 (6 bases). TRBV23-1 is an ORF for which the function is uncertain. CDR3 size: 14 residues. Trimming removed 2 bases at V and 1 base at J, with 8 bases between. The CDR3: CASSQAGANTEAFF. In nucleotides, the CDR3 is TGCGCCAGCAGTCAAGCAGGGGCGAACACTGAAGCTTTCTTT.